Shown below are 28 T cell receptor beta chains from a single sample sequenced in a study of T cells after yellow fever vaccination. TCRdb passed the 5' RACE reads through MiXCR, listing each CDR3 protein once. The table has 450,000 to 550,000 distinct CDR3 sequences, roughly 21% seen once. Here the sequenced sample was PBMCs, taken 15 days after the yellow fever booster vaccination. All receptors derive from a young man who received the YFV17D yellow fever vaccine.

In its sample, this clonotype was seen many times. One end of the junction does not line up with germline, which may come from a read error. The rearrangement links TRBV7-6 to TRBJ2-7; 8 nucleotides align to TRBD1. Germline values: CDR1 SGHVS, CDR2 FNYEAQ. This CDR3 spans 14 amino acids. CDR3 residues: CASSLDGQGYEQYF. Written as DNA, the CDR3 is TGCGCCAGCAGCTTGGATGGACAGGGCTACGAGCAGTACTTC.

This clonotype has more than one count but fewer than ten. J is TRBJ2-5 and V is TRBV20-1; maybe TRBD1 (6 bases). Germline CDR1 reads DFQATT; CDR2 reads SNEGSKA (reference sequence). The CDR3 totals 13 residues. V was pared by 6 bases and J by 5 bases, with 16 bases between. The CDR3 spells CSALRTAKETQYF. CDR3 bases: TGCAGTGCCCTGAGGACAGCTAAGGAGACCCAGTACTTC.

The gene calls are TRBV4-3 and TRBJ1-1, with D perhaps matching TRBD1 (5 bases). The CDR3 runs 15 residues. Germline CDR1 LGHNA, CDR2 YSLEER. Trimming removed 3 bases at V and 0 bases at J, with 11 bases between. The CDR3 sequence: CASSQVREMNTEAFF. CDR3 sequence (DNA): TGCGCCAGCAGCCAGGTCAGGGAAATGAACACTGAAGCTTTCTTT.

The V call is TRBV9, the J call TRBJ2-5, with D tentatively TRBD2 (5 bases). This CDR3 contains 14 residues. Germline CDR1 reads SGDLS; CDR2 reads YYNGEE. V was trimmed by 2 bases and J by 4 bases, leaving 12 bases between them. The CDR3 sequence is CASSVSGSRETQYF. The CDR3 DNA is TGTGCCAGCAGCGTCTCGGGAAGTCGAGAGACCCAGTACTTC.

Written as DNA, the CDR3 is TGCAGCGTTCGAGTTAGCGGCCGGACAGACAAAGTGACAGATACGCAGTATTTT. Translating gives CSVRVSGRTDKVTDTQYF. This chain joins TRBV29-1 and TRBJ2-3; D tentatively reads TRBD1 or TRBD2 (6 bases each). Germline-derived CDR1 and CDR2 are SQVTM and ANQGSEA. The CDR3 spans 18 residues. V lost 5 bases, J lost 3 bases, and 27 bases lay in between.

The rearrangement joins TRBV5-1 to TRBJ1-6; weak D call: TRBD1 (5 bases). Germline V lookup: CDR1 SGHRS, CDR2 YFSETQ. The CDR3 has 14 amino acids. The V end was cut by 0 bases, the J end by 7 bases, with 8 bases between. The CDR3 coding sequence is TGCGCCAGCAGCTTGGGGGACGGAAATTCACCCCTCCACTTT. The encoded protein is CASSLGDGNSPLHF.

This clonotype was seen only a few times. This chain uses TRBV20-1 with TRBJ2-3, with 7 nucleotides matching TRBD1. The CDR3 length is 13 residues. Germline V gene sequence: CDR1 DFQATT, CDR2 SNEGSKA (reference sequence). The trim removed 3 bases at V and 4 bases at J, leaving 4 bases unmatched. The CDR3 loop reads CSARGQGADTQYF. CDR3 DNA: TGCAGTGCTAGGGGTCAGGGGGCAGATACGCAGTATTTT.

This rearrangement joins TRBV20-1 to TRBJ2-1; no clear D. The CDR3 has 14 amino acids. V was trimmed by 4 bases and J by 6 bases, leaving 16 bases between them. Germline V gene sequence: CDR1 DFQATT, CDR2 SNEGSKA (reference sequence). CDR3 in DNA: TGCAGTGCTATTGTGAGTGGGTTTGGCAATGAGCAGTTCTTC. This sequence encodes CSAIVSGFGNEQFF.

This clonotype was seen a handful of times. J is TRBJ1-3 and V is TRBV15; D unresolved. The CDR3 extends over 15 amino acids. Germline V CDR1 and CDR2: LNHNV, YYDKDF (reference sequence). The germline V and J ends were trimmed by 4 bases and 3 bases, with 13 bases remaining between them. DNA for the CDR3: TGTGCCACCAGCAAATCGGACCTCTTTGGAAACACCATATATTTT. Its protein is CATSKSDLFGNTIYF.

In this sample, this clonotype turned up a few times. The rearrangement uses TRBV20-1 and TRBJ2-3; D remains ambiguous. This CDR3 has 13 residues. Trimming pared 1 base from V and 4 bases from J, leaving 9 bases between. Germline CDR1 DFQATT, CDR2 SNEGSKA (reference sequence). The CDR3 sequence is CSARVGSSDTQYF. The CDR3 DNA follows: TGCAGTGCTAGAGTAGGCAGCTCAGATACGCAGTATTTT.

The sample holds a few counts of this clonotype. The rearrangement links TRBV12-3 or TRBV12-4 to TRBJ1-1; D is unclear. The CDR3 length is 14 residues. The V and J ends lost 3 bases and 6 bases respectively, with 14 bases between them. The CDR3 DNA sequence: TGTGCCAGCAGTTTTGGTCAGCCCGACGCTGAAGCTTTCTTT. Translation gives CASSFGQPDAEAFF.

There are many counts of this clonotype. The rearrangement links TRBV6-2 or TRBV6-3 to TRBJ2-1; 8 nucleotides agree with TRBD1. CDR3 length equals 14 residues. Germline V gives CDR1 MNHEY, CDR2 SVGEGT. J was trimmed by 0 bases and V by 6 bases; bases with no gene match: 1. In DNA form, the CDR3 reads TGTGCCAGCAGAGGACAGGGCTCCTACAATGAGCAGTTCTTC. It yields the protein CASRGQGSYNEQFF.

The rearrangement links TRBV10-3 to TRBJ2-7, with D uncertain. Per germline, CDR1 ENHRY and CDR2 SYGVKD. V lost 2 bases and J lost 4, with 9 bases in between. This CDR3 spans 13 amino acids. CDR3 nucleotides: TGTGCCATCAGTGAGGAGAATAGGTACGAGCAGTACTTC. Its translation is CAISEENRYEQYF.

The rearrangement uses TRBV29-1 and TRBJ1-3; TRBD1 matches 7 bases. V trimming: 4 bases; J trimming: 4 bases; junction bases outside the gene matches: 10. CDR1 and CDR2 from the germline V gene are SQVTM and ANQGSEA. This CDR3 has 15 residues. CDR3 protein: CSVGGDSGSGNTIYF. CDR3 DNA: TGCAGCGTTGGTGGGGACAGTGGGTCCGGAAACACCATATATTTT.

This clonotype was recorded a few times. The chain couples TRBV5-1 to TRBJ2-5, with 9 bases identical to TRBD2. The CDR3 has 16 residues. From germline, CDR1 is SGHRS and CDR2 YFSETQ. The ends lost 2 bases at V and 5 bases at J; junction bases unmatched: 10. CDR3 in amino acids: CASSFGTSINRETQYF. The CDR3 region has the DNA TGCGCCAGCAGCTTTGGGACTAGCATAAACCGGGAGACCCAGTACTTC.

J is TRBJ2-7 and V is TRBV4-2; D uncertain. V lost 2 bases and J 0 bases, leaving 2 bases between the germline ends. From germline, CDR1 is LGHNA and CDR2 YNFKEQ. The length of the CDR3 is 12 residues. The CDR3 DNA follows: TGTGCCAGCAGCCAACACTCCTACGAGCAGTACTTC. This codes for CASSQHSYEQYF.

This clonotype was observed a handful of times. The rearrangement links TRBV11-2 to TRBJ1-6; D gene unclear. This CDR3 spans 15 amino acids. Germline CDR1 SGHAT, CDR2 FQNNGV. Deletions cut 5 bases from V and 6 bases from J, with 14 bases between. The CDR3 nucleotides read TGTGCCAGCAGCCCCCTTTGGCAATCTAATTCACCCCTCCACTTT. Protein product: CASSPLWQSNSPLHF.

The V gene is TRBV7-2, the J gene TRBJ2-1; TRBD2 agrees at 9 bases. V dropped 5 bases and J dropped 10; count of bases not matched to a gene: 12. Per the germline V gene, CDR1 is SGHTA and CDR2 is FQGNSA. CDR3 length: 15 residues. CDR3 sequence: CASSPFGTSSGEQFF. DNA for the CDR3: TGTGCCAGCAGCCCCTTCGGGACTAGCTCAGGGGAGCAGTTCTTC.

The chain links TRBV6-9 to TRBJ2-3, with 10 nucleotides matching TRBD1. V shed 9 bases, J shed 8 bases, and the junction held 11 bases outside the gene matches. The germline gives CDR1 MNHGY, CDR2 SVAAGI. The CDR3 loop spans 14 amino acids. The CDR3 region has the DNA TGTGCCAGAGGCCCGGGACAGGGGTATGGTACGCAGTATTTT. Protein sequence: CARGPGQGYGTQYF.

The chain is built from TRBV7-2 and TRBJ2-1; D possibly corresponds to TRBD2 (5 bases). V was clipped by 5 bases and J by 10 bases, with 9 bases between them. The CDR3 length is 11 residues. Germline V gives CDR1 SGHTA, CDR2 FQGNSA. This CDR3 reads CASSPLGEQFF. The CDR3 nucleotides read TGTGCCAGCAGCCCACTAGGAGAGCAGTTCTTC.

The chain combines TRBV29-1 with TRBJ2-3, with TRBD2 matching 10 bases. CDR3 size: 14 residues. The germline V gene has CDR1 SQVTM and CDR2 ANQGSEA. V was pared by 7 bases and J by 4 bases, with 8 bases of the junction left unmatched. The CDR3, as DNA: TGCAGCGCCTGGACTAGCGGTGGCTCAGATACGCAGTATTTT. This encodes CSAWTSGGSDTQYF.

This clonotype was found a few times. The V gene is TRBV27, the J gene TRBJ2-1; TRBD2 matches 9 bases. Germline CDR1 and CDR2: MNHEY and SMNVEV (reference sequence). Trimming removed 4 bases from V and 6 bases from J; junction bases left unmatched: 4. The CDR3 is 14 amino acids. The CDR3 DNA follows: TGTGCCAGCAGTTCAGCGGGAGGTGTCAATGAGCAGTTCTTC. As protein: CASSSAGGVNEQFF.

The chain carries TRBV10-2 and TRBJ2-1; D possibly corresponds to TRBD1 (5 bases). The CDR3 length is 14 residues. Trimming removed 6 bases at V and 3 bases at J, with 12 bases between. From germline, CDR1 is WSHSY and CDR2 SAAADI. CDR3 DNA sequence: TGCGCCAGCAGCACAGGACGGATCTACAATGAGCAGTTCTTC. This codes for CASSTGRIYNEQFF.

CDR3 amino acids: CAAHSGGPNEQFF. The CDR3 nucleotides are TGTGCCGCCCATTCGGGAGGGCCTAATGAGCAGTTCTTC. This chain joins TRBV27 and TRBJ2-1, with 8 positions matching TRBD2. CDR3 size: 13 residues. The trim removed 11 bases at V and 7 bases at J, leaving 10 bases unmatched. Germline loops: CDR1 MNHEY, CDR2 SMNVEV (reference sequence).

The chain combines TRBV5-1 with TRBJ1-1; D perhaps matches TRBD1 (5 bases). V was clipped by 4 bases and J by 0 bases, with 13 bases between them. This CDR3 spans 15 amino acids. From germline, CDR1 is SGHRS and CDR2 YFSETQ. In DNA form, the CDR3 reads TGCGCCAGCAGCACTTGGACAACTATGAACACTGAAGCTTTCTTT. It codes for CASSTWTTMNTEAFF.

The CDR3 DNA sequence: TGCAGTGCTAAGACAGGGGTAAGCCACGAGCAGTACTTC. Protein: CSAKTGVSHEQYF. The V call is TRBV20-1, the J call TRBJ2-7, with 8 bases aligning to TRBD1. Germline CDR1 DFQATT, CDR2 SNEGSKA (reference sequence). This CDR3 spans 13 amino acids. V lost 4 bases to trimming and J lost 5 bases; unmatched junction nucleotides: 7.

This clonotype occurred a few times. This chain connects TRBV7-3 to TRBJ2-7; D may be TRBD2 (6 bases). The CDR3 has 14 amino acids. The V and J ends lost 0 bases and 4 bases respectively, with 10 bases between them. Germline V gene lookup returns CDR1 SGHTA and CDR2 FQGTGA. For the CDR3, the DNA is TGTGCCAGCAGCTTAACCGGGAGTCTTTACGAGCAGTACTTC. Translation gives CASSLTGSLYEQYF. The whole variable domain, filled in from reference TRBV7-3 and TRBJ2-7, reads GAGVSQTPSNKVTEKGKYVELRCDPISGHTALYWYRQSLGQGPEFLIYFQGTGAADDSGLPNDRFFAVRPEGSVSTLKIQRTERGDSAVYLCASSLTGSLYEQYFGPGTRLTVT.

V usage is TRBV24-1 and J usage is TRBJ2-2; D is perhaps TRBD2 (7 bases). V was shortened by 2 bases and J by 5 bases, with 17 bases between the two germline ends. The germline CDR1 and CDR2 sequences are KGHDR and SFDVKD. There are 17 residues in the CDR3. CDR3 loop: CATSDSLGGARTGELFF. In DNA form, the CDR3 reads TGTGCCACCAGTGATTCTCTAGGGGGGGCGCGGACCGGGGAGCTGTTTTTT.